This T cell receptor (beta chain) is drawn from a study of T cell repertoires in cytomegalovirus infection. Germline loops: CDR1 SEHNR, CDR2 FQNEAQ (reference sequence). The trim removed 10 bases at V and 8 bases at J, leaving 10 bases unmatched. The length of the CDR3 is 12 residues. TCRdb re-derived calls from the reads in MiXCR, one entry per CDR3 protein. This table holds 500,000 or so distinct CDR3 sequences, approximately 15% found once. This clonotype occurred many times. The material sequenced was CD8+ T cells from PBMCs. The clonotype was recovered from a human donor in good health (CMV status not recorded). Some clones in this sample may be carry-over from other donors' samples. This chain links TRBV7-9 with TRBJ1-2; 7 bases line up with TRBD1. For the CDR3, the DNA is TGTGCCACCGAAACAGGGGCGGGGGGCTACACCTTC. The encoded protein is CATETGAGGYTF.